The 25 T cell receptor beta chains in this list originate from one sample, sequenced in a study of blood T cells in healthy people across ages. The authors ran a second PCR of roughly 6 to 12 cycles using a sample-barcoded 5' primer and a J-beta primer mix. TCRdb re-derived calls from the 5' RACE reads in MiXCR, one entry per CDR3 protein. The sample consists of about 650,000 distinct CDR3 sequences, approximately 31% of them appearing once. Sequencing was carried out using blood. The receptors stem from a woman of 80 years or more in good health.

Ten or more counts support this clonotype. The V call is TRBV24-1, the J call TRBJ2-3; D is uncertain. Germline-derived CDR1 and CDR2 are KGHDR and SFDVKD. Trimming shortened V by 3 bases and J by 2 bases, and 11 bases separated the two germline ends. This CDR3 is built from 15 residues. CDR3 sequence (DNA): TGTGCCACCAGTGATACCCAGGCCTACACAGATACGCAGTATTTT. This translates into CATSDTQAYTDTQYF.

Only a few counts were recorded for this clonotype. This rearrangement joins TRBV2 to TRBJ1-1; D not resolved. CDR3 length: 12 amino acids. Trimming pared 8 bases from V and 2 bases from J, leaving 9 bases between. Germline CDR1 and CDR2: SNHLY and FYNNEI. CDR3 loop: CASGLFNTEAFF. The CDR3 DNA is TGTGCCAGCGGGCTTTTTAACACTGAAGCTTTCTTT. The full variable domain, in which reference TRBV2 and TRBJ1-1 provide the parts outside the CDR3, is EPEVTQTPSHQVTQMGQEVILRCVPISNHLYFYWYRQILGQKVEFLVSFYNNEISEKSEIFDDQFSVERPDGSNFTLKIRSTKLEDSAMYFCASGLFNTEAFFGQGTRLTVV.

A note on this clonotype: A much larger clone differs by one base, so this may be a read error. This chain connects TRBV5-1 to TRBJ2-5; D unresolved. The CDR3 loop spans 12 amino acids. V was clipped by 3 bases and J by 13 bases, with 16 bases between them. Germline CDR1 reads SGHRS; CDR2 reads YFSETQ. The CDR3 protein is CASSSSLVERYF. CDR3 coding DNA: TGCGCCAGCAGCTCAAGCTTGGTAGAGAGGTACTTC.

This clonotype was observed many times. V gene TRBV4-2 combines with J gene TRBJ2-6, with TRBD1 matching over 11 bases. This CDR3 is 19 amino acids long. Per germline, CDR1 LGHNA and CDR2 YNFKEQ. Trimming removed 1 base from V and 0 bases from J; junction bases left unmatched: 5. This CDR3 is CASSQGTGTGGSGANVLTF. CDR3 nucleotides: TGTGCCAGCAGCCAAGGCACCGGGACAGGGGGCTCTGGGGCCAACGTCCTGACTTTC.

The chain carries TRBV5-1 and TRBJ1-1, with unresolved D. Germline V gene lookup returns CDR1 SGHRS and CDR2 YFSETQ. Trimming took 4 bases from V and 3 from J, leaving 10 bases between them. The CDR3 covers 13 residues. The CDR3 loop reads CASSNDQDTEAFF. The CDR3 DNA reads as TGCGCCAGCAGCAATGACCAGGACACTGAAGCTTTCTTT.

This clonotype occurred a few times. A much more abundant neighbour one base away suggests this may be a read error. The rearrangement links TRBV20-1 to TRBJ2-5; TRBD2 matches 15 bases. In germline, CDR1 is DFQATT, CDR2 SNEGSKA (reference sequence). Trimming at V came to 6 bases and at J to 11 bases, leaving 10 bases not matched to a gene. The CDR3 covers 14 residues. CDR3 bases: TGCAGTGCCGGACTAGCGGGGGGGCCCAATGAGCAGTACTTC. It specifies CSAGLAGGPNEQYF.

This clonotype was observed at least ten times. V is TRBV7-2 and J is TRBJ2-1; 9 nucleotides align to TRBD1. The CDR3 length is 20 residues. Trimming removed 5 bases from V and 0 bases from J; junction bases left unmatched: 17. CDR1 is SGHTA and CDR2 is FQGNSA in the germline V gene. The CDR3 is CASSGNRDRDPLRSYNEQFF. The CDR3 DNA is TGTGCCAGCAGCGGGAACCGGGACAGGGATCCTCTTCGCTCCTACAATGAGCAGTTCTTC.

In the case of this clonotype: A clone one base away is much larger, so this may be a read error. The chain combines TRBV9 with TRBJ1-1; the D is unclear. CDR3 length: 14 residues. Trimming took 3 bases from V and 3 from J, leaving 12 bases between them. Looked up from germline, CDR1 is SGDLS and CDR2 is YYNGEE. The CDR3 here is CASSGSVFDTEAFF. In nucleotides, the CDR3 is TGTGCCAGCAGCGGATCAGTCTTCGACACTGAAGCTTTCTTT.

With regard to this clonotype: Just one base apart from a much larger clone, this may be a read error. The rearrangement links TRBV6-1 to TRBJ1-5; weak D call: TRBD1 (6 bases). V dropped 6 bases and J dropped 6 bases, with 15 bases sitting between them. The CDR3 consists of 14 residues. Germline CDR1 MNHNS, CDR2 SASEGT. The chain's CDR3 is CASSAHRDPQPQHF. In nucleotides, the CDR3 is TGTGCCAGCAGCGCCCACAGGGACCCTCAGCCCCAGCATTTT.

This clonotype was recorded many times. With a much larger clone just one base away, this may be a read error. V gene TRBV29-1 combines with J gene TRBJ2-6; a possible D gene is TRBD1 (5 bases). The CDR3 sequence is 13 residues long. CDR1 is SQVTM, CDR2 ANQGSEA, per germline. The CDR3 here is CSVAGSGANVRTF. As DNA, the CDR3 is TGCAGCGTTGCAGGATCTGGGGCCAACGTCCGGACTTTC.

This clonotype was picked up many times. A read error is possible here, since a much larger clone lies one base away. CDR3 residues: CASRASGGFKNEQYF. CDR3 sequence (DNA): TGTGCCAGCAGGGCAAGCGGGGGGTTCAAAAATGAGCAGTACTTC. This chain connects TRBV6-1 to TRBJ2-5; 9 bases match TRBD2. The V segment lost 6 bases and the J segment 11 bases; nucleotides outside the gene matches: 16. CDR3 length: 15 amino acids. Germline lookup yields CDR1 MNHNS and CDR2 SASEGT.

The CDR3 DNA reads TGTGCCTGGAGGGACTCCTACAATGAGCAGTACTTC. It codes for CAWRDSYNEQYF. The chain links TRBV30 to TRBJ2-1; possibly TRBD2 for D (5 bases). TRBJ2-7 matches the DNA end more closely, so the J call is doubtful. This CDR3 contains 12 residues. The germline V gene has CDR1 GTSNPN and CDR2 SVGIG (reference sequence).

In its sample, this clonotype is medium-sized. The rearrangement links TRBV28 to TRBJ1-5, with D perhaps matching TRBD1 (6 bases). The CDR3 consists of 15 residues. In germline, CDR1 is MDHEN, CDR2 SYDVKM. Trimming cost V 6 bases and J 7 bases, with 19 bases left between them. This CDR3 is CASRRTGRRRQPQHF. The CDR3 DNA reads TGTGCCAGCAGACGAACAGGGCGGAGAAGGCAGCCCCAGCATTTT.

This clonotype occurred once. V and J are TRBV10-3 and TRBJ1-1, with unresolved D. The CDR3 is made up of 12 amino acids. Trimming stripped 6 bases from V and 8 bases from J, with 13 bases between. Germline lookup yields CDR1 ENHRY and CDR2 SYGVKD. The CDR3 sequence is CAISQWVTEAFF. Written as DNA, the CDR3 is TGTGCCATCAGCCAGTGGGTGACCGAAGCTTTCTTT.

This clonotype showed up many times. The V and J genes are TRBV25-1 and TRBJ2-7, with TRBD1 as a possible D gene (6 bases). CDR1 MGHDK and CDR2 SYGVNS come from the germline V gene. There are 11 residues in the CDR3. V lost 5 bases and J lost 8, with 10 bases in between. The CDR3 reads CASSFGQQQYF. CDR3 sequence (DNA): TGTGCCAGCAGTTTTGGACAGCAGCAGTACTTC.

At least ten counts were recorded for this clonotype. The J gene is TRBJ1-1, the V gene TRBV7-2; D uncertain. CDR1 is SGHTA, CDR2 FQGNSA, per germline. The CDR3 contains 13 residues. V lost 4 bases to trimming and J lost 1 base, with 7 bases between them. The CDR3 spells CASSSQRNTEAFF. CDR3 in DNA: TGTGCCAGCAGCTCACAAAGGAACACTGAAGCTTTCTTT.

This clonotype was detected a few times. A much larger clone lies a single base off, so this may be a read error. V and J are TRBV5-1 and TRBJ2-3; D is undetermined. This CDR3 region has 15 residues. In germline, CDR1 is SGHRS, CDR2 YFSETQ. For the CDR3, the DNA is TGCGCCAGCTGCTTGGCCCGGGCGGCCGAGAATACGCAGTATTTT. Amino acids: CASCLARAAENTQYF.

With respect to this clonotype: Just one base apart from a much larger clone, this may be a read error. CDR3 residues: CAGSLGTGGGRETQYF. CDR3 coding DNA: TGTGCCGGCAGCTTGGGGACAGGGGGAGGTAGAGAGACCCAGTACTTC. V gene TRBV5-4 combines with J gene TRBJ2-5; 11 bases align to TRBD1. This CDR3 region has 16 residues. The V gene's germline CDR1 is SGHNT and CDR2 YYREEE (reference sequence). The variable domain in full, with the rest retrieved from reference TRBV5-4 and TRBJ2-5, is ETGVTQSPTHLIKTRGQQVTLRCSSQSGHNTVSWYQQALGQGPQFIFQYYREEENGRGNFPPRFSGLQFPNYSSELNVNALELDDSALYLCAGSLGTGGGRETQYFGPGTRLLVL.

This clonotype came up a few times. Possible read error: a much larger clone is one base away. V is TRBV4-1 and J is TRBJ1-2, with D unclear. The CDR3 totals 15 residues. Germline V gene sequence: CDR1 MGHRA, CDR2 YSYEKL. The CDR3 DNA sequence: TGCGCCAGCAGCCAAGAGAAGGGAACTAACCATGGCTACACCTTC. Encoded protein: CASSQEKGTNHGYTF.

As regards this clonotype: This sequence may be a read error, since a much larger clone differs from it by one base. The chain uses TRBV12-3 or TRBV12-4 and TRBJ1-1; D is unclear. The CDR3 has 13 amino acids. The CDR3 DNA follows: TGTGCCAGCCGTTTTATCGAGGACACTGAAGCTTTCTTT. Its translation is CASRFIEDTEAFF.

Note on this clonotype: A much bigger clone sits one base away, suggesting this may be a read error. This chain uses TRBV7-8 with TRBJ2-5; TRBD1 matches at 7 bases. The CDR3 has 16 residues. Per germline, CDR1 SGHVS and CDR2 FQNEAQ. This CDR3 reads CAGSLHQKGGAETQYF. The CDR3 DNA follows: TGTGCCGGCAGCTTACATCAAAAAGGGGGCGCGGAGACCCAGTACTTC.

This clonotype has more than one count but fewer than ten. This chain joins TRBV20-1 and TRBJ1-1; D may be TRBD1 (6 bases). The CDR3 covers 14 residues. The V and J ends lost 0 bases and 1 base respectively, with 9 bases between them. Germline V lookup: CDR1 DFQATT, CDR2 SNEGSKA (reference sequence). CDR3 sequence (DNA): TGCAGTGCTAGAGACGTCAGGGGGAACACTGAAGCTTTCTTT. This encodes CSARDVRGNTEAFF.

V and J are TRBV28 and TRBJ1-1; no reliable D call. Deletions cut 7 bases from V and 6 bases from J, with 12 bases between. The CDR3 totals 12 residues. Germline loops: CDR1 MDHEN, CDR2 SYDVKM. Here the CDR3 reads CASTRRRAEAFF. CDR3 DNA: TGTGCCAGCACACGGCGGAGGGCTGAAGCTTTCTTT.

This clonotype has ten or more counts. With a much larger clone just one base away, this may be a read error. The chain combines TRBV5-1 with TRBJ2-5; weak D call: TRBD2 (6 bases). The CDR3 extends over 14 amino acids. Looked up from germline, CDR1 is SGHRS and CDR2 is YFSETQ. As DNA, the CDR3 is TGTGCCAGCAGCTGGGCGGGACCGCAAGAGACCCAGTACTTC. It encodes CASSWAGPQETQYF. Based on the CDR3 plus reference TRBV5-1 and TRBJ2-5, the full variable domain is KAGVTQTPRYLIKTRGQQVTLSCSPISGHRSVSWYQQTPGQGLQFLFEYFSETQRNKGNFPGRFSGRQFSNSRSEMNVSTLELGDSALYLCASSWAGPQETQYFGPGTRLLVL.

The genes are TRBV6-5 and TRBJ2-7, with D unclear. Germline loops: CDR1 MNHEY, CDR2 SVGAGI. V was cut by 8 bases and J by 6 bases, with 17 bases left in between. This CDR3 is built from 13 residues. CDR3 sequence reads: CASGPPDGSEQYF. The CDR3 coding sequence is TGTGCCAGCGGCCCGCCCGACGGGTCCGAGCAGTACTTC.